What follows are 20 T cell receptor beta chains derived from one specimen sequenced in a study of cytomegalovirus exposure and HLA in healthy donors (dated by TCRdb to 2015 to 2018). Preparation of the library involved the immunoSEQ multiplex PCR assay. TCRdb's version of the immuneACCESS table is confined to in-frame rearrangements and falls short of the full clone set. An unresolved V gene accounts for under half of the shortfall where checked; the remainder is of unknown origin. This sample lists 150,000 or so clones; 86% were detected once. Clones ranked in the top ten supply 2.7% of the sample. Sequenced material: PBMCs. These receptors originate from a man aged 18 to 30 in good health and CMV-seropositive.

V usage is TRBV29-1 and J usage is TRBJ2-1; D might be TRBD1 (6 bases). The ends were cut back, 7 bases at V and 2 bases at J, with 18 bases in the middle. The CDR3 loop spans 15 amino acids. Germline V CDR1 and CDR2: SQVTM, ANQGSEA. CDR3 nucleotides: TGCAGCGCCGCAGCGGCAGGGGCGACCTACAATGAGCAGTTCTTC. It codes for CSAAAAGATYNEQFF.

Concerning this clone itself: One end of the junction varies from germline; a read error may be responsible. The V gene is TRBV7-7, the J gene TRBJ2-5, with 12 bases lining up with TRBD1. This CDR3 comprises 17 residues. Germline V lookup: CDR1 SSHAT, CDR2 FNYEAQ (reference sequence). DNA for the CDR3: TGTGCTAGCAGCGCGGGACAGGGGGCGGAGGTTGGAGAGACCCAGTACTTC. Protein product: CASSAGQGAEVGETQYF.

This clone was counted once. The gene calls are TRBV28 and TRBJ2-2; D perhaps matches TRBD1 (5 bases). Looked up from germline, CDR1 is MDHEN and CDR2 is SYDVKM. The CDR3 is made up of 14 amino acids. Trimming left V 9 bases short and J 7 bases short, with 18 bases between. The CDR3 nucleotides read TGTGCCAGTAATCCGCCGGCAGGGTACGGGGAGCTGTTTTTT. Its translation is CASNPPAGYGELFF.

The chain couples TRBV11-2 to TRBJ2-7; 12 bases agree with TRBD1. The CDR3 is made up of 16 amino acids. V was pared by 6 bases and J by 9 bases, with 15 bases of the junction left unmatched. Germline loops: CDR1 SGHAT, CDR2 FQNNGV. Written as DNA, the CDR3 is TGTGCCAGCAGTTGGGGCTCGGGGACAGGGGGCTTAGGGCAGTACTTC. Translated: CASSWGSGTGGLGQYF.

In nucleotides, the CDR3 is TGTGCCAGCACCCGGGAGGCCTTGGGCACTGAAGCTTTCTTT. This gives the protein CASTREALGTEAFF. V usage is TRBV6-6 and J usage is TRBJ1-1; unclear D gene. The CDR3 spans 14 residues. From germline, CDR1 is MNHNY and CDR2 SVGAGI (reference sequence). With 7 bases removed from V and 4 bases from J, the gap between germline ends came to 16 bases.

The J gene is TRBJ2-7, the V gene TRBV7-2, with a possible D match to TRBD1 (6 bases). This CDR3 region has 13 residues. Germline CDR1 reads SGHTA; CDR2 reads FQGNSA. Trimming cost V 5 bases and J 3 bases, with 11 bases left between them. In DNA, the CDR3 is TGTGCCAGCAGCACAGGGATCCACTACGAGCAGTACTTC. Protein: CASSTGIHYEQYF.

V gene TRBV27 combines with J gene TRBJ2-1, with D hard to call. Trimming stripped 3 bases from V and 7 bases from J, with 7 bases between. This CDR3 is 12 amino acids long. CDR1 is MNHEY, CDR2 SMNVEV, per germline (reference sequence). The chain's CDR3 is CASSFGLNEQFF. The DNA of the CDR3 is TGTGCCAGCAGTTTTGGCCTTAATGAGCAGTTCTTC.

A single count supports this clone. This chain joins TRBV27 and TRBJ2-2; tentatively, D is TRBD1 (6 bases). Per the germline V gene, CDR1 is MNHEY and CDR2 is SMNVEV (reference sequence). CDR3 length equals 17 residues. V was shortened by 0 bases and J by 3 bases, with 14 bases between the two germline ends. CDR3 bases: TGTGCCAGCAGTTTATCGATTCTACAGGGTGACACCGGGGAGCTGTTTTTT. Translation: CASSLSILQGDTGELFF.

The chain uses TRBV5-1 and TRBJ1-2; 9 bases line up with TRBD1. Trimming took 6 bases from V and 6 from J; bases not matched to a gene: 9. Germline CDR1 SGHRS, CDR2 YFSETQ. The CDR3 extends over 14 amino acids. The CDR3 bases are TGCGCCAGCAAGAAGGGACAGGGATCCGATGGCTACACCTTC. Protein: CASKKGQGSDGYTF. The full variable domain, with the rest looked up from reference TRBV5-1 and TRBJ1-2, is KAGVTQTPRYLIKTRGQQVTLSCSPISGHRSVSWYQQTPGQGLQFLFEYFSETQRNKGNFPGRFSGRQFSNSRSEMNVSTLELGDSALYLCASKKGQGSDGYTFGSGTRLTVV.

The chain combines TRBV29-1 with TRBJ2-7, with D tentatively TRBD1 (6 bases). Germline V gives CDR1 SQVTM, CDR2 ANQGSEA. The V end lost 3 bases, the J end lost 7 bases, and 22 bases lay between the germline ends. The CDR3 length is 15 residues. CDR3 region: CSVESWTAADGEQYF. Written as DNA, the CDR3 is TGCAGCGTTGAGAGTTGGACAGCCGCTGATGGAGAGCAGTACTTC.

This clone is a singleton in its sample. The CDR3 nucleotides are TGCGCCAGCAGCTTTACCGCGGGAGGGCCGGGAGATACGCAGTATTTT. Translation: CASSFTAGGPGDTQYF. V and J are TRBV5-1 and TRBJ2-3, with TRBD2 matching 9 bases. The CDR3 contains 16 residues. Per the germline V gene, CDR1 is SGHRS and CDR2 is YFSETQ. Losses at the gene ends were 2 bases for V and 5 bases for J; bases not matched to a gene: 9.

The rearrangement uses TRBV4-1 and TRBJ1-1, with D perhaps matching TRBD1 (6 bases). Between the trimmed V and J ends, which lost 0 bases and 5 bases, there was a span of 13 bases. Germline CDR1 and CDR2: MGHRA and YSYEKL. This CDR3 is 15 amino acids long. CDR3: CASSQDGSGVTEAFF. CDR3 DNA sequence: TGCGCCAGCAGCCAAGATGGCTCAGGGGTTACTGAAGCTTTCTTT.

This clone appeared a single time. The gene calls are TRBV7-8 and TRBJ1-6, with D possibly matching TRBD1 (5 bases). The CDR3 length is 14 residues. Germline CDR1 is SGHVS and CDR2 is FQNEAQ. Trimming shortened V by 4 bases and J by 9 bases, and 13 bases separated the two germline ends. As DNA, the CDR3 is TGTGCCAGCAGCTCGGGACGGGAGTTTTCACCCCTCCACTTT. This gives the protein CASSSGREFSPLHF.

The chain joins TRBV5-1 to TRBJ2-1, with D tentatively TRBD1 (6 bases). The germline V gene encodes CDR1 SGHRS and CDR2 YFSETQ. Trimming took 4 bases from V and 1 from J, leaving 9 bases between them. The CDR3 spans 14 residues. CDR3 region: CASSHDRSYNEQFF. The CDR3 DNA follows: TGCGCCAGCAGCCATGACAGGTCCTACAATGAGCAGTTCTTC.

This clone was seen only once. This CDR3 is CASSTGLAGKAGELFF. The CDR3 DNA is TGTGCCAGCAGCACTGGACTAGCGGGAAAGGCCGGGGAGCTGTTTTTT. The chain links TRBV7-3 to TRBJ2-2; 12 bases match TRBD2. Germline V gives CDR1 SGHTA, CDR2 FQGTGA. This CDR3 contains 16 residues. The V segment lost 5 bases and the J segment 6 bases; nucleotides outside the gene matches: 7.

The rearrangement joins TRBV30 to TRBJ2-1, with 11 bases aligning to TRBD2. This CDR3 comprises 14 residues. Germline loops: CDR1 GTSNPN, CDR2 SVGIG (reference sequence). V shed 3 bases, J shed 15 bases, and the junction held 13 bases outside the gene matches. CDR3 residues: CAWSPGVAGGMRFF. The CDR3 region has the DNA TGTGCCTGGAGCCCTGGGGTAGCGGGGGGGATGAGGTTCTTC.

V is TRBV11-2 and J is TRBJ1-4, with a possible D match to TRBD1 (5 bases). CDR3 length equals 14 residues. The germline CDR1 and CDR2 sequences are SGHAT and FQNNGV. V was pared by 5 bases and J by 6 bases, with 13 bases between. The CDR3 reads CASSLRTRDEKLFF. Here the CDR3 DNA reads TGTGCCAGCAGCCTTCGGACCAGGGATGAAAAACTGTTTTTT.

V and J are TRBV6-6 and TRBJ1-2; D gene uncertain. From germline, CDR1 is MNHNY and CDR2 SVGAGI (reference sequence). CDR3 size: 16 residues. Trimming stripped 5 bases from V and 8 bases from J, with 24 bases between. The CDR3: CASSPEPAGFDGGYTF. The CDR3 DNA reads as TGTGCCAGCAGTCCCGAACCGGCGGGTTTCGACGGAGGCTACACCTTC.

J is TRBJ1-5 and V is TRBV5-1; D possibly corresponds to TRBD1 (6 bases). With 0 bases removed from V and 6 bases from J, the gap between germline ends came to 13 bases. This CDR3 is 15 amino acids long. Per the germline V gene, CDR1 is SGHRS and CDR2 is YFSETQ. The CDR3 is CASSLAGGGGQPQHF. The CDR3 DNA is TGCGCCAGCAGCTTGGCCGGGGGGGGCGGTCAGCCCCAGCATTTT. Using reference TRBV5-1 and TRBJ1-5 for the parts outside the CDR3, the full variable domain is KAGVTQTPRYLIKTRGQQVTLSCSPISGHRSVSWYQQTPGQGLQFLFEYFSETQRNKGNFPGRFSGRQFSNSRSEMNVSTLELGDSALYLCASSLAGGGGQPQHFGDGTRLSIL.

V gene TRBV2 combines with J gene TRBJ1-5, with D possibly being TRBD1 (5 bases). V lost 0 bases, J lost 4 bases, and 13 bases lay in between. Germline V gene lookup returns CDR1 SNHLY and CDR2 FYNNEI. CDR3 length: 16 amino acids. CDR3 bases: TGTGCCAGCAGTGAAGCGCTCCGGACACGGAATCAGCCCCAGCATTTT. It yields the protein CASSEALRTRNQPQHF.